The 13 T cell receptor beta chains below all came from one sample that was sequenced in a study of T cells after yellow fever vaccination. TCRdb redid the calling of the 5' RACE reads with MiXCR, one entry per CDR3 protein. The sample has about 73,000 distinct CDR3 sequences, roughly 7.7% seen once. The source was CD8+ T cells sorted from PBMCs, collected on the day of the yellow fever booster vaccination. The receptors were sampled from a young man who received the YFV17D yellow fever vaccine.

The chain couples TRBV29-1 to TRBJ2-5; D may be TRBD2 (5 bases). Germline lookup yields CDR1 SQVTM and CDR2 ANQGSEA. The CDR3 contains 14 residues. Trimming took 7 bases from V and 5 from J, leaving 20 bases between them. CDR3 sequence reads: CSAMSGRAEETQYF. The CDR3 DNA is TGCAGCGCAATGTCGGGAAGGGCCGAGGAGACCCAGTACTTC.

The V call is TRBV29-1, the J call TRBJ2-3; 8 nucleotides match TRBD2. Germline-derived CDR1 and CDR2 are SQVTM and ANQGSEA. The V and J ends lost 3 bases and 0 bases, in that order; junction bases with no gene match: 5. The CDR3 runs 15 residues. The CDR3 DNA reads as TGCAGCGTTGAGGTAGCGGGACTTAGCACAGATACGCAGTATTTT. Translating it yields CSVEVAGLSTDTQYF.

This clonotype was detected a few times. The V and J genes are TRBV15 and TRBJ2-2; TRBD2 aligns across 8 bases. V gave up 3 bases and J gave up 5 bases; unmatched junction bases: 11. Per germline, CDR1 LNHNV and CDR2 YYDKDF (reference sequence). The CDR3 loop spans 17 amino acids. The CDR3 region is CATSRVGELAGTGELFF. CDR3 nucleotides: TGTGCCACCAGCAGGGTTGGGGAGCTAGCGGGTACCGGGGAGCTGTTTTTT.

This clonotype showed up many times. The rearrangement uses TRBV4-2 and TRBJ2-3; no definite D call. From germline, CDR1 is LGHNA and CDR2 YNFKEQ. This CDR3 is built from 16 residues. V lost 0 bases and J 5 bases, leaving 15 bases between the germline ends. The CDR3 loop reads CASSQESGLGQDTQYF. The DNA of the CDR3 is TGTGCCAGCAGCCAAGAATCGGGTCTAGGCCAAGATACGCAGTATTTT.

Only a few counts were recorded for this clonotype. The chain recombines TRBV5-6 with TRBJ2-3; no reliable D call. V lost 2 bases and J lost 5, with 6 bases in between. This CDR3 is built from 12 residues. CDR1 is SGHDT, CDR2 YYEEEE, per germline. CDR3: CASSFPGDTQYF. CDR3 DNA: TGTGCCAGCAGCTTCCCGGGAGATACGCAGTATTTT.

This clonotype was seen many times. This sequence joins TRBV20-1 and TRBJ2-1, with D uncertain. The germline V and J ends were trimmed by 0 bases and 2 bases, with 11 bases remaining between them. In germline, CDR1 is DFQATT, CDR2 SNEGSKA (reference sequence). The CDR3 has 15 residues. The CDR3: CSARERTTPYNEQFF. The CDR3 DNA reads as TGCAGTGCTAGAGAGAGGACCACCCCCTACAATGAGCAGTTCTTC.

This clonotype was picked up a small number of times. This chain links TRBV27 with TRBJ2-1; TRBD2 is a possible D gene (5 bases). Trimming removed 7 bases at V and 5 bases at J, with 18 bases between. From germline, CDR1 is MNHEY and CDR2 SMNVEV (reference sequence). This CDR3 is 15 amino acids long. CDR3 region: CASTLSGPPNNEQFF. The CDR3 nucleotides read TGTGCCAGCACTCTAAGCGGACCCCCCAACAATGAGCAGTTCTTC.

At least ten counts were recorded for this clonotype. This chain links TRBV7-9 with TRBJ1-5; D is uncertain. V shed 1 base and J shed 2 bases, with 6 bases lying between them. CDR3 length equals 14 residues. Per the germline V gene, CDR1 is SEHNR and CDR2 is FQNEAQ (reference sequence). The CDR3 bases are TGTGCCAGCAGCTTAGACGCGGGCAATCAGCCCCAGCATTTT. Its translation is CASSLDAGNQPQHF.

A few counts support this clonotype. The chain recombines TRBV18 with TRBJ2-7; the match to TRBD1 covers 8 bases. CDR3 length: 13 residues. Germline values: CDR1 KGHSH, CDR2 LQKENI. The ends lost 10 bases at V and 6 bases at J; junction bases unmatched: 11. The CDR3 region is CATASGGTSEQYF. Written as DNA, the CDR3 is TGTGCCACGGCTTCAGGGGGCACGTCCGAGCAGTACTTC.

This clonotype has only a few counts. CDR3 DNA: TGTGCCAGCAGCCTCCGCGAGCTAAACACTGAAGCTTTCTTT. It codes for CASSLRELNTEAFF. The chain carries TRBV3-1 and TRBJ1-1; D gene ambiguous. From germline, CDR1 is LGHDT and CDR2 YNNKEL (reference sequence). The CDR3 consists of 14 residues. Trimming removed 4 bases at V and 2 bases at J, with 11 bases between. The full variable domain, with the rest looked up from reference TRBV3-1 and TRBJ1-1, is DTAVSQTPKYLVTQMGNDKSIKCEQNLGHDTMYWYKQDSKKFLKIMFSYNNKELIINETVPNRFSPKSPDKAHLNLHINSLELGDSAVYFCASSLRELNTEAFFGQGTRLTVV.

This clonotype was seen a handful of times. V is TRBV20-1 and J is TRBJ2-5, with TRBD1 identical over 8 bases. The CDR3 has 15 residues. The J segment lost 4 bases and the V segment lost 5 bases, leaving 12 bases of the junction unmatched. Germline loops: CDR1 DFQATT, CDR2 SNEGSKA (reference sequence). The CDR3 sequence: CSAAPDRGFLETQYF. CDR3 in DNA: TGCAGTGCTGCTCCTGACAGGGGCTTTTTAGAGACCCAGTACTTC.

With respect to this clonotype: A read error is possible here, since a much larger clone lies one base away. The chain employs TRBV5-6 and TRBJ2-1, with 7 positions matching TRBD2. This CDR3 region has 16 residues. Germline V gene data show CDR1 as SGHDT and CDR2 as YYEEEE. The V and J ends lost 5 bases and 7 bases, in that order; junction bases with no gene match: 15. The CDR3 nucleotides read TGTGCCAGCAGTCCTCCGGGACGAGCGGGATGGAATGAGCAGTTCTTC. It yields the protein CASSPPGRAGWNEQFF.

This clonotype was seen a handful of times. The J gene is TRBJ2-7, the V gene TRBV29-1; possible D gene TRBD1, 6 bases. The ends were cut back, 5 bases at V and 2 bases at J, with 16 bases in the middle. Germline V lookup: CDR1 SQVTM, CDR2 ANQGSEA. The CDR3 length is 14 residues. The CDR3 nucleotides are TGCAGCGTTTCTCCGGGACAAGAAACCTACGAGCAGTACTTC. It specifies CSVSPGQETYEQYF.